This T cell receptor (beta chain) was sequenced in a study of shared clonotypes between healthy human individuals. Broader study findings: A generally larger estimated richness was seen in naive subsets than in memory subsets.

This clone has only one observation. Its matching antigen is unknown. Every one of the donors was a Caucasian adult that lived in Nashville, Tennessee. There are 17 residues in the CDR3. Germline CDR1 and CDR2: SGHRS and YFSETQ. V lost 0 bases, J lost 0 bases, and 14 bases lay in between. Repertoires were generated with immunoSEQ multiplex PCR, while TCRdb's copy carries only in-frame clones and drops some. In the table there are fewer than 1.8 million clones, 98% of which are singletons. The chain is built from TRBV5-1 and TRBJ2-3, with D hard to call. Sequencing was carried out using naive CD4+ T cells sorted from blood. Subset indicated: CD45RA+ positively selected. The clonotype originates from a man aged 25-45 years in good health. DNA of the CDR3: TGCGCCAGCAGCTTGGGGAGTTCGCGAACTAGCACAGATACGCAGTATTTT. Residues: CASSLGSSRTSTDTQYF.